Described below is a single T cell receptor (beta chain) sequence and its context. Its antigen is unidentified. The data were taken from a study of T cells in Graves' hyperthyroidism and ophthalmopathy. Study-level background: Peripheral blood was obtained at initial diagnosis, preceding any treatment.

Regarding the study as a whole: Patients with ophthalmopathy were separated from those with stable hyperthyroidism by a 13 V-J model.

Subjects with ophthalmopathy showed a Clinical Activity Score no lower than 3, a NOSPECS grade no lower than 4, and a duration shorter than 3 months. A patient was excluded if there was uncontrolled infection, other autoimmune disease, pregnancy or lactation. Using RNA transcripts as the source, TCR beta CDR3 regions were amplified. The HTBI primer set was used in a first-round RT-PCR of the TCR CDR3. TCRdb reanalysed the multiplex PCR reads using MiXCR and keeps one entry per CDR3 protein. This repertoire shows about 37,000 distinct CDR3 sequences, roughly 50% found once; its top ten account for roughly 15%. The sequenced sample consisted of blood. This sequence originates from a man aged 40-49 years with Graves' ophthalmopathy.

The CDR3 here is CASSPHGGGETQYF. The CDR3 DNA sequence: TGTGCCAGCAGCCCCCACGGGGGGGGCGAGACCCAGTACTTC. The V gene is TRBV7-2, the J gene TRBJ2-5; 8 bases align to TRBD2. The CDR3 spans 14 residues. CDR1 and CDR2 from the germline V gene are SGHTA and FQGNSA. The J segment lost 5 bases and the V segment lost 5 bases, leaving 7 bases of the junction unmatched.